This T cell receptor (beta chain) is from a study of T cell repertoires in cytomegalovirus infection. Looking at the study overall: Public TCR beta signature analysis indicated the presence of both CMV infection and matching HLA type. Notes on the study in general: Based on cumulative public TCR beta family frequency, carriers of CMV plus the relevant HLA were identified. Dominant in the ex vivo response were TCR beta clonotypes restricted by HLA-C and specific for CMV.

This clonotype was detected only a few times. The target antigen is unknown. With 10 bases removed from V and 0 bases from J, the gap between germline ends came to 15 bases. CDR1 MDHEN and CDR2 SYDVKM come from the germline V gene. The CDR3 length is 14 residues. TCRdb fed the reads into MiXCR, producing one record per CDR3 protein. Among roughly 300,000 distinct CDR3 sequences listed, more than 9% were seen once. This chain joins TRBV28 and TRBJ1-2; D may be TRBD1 (6 bases). Input material: PBMCs. The sequence came from a human donor in good health (CMV status not recorded). Some clones in this sample may be carry-over from other donors' samples. The CDR3 coding sequence is TGTGCCATCAGGGGTGACAGAGCTAACTATGGCTACACCTTC. It encodes CAIRGDRANYGYTF.